This entry lists 4 T cell receptor beta chains sequenced from one sample in a study of blood T cells in healthy people across ages. The use of a sample-barcoded 5' primer and a J-beta primer mix characterized a second PCR of roughly 6 to 11 cycles. TCRdb reanalysed the 5' RACE reads using MiXCR and keeps one entry per CDR3 protein. This table holds approximately 1.5 million distinct CDR3 sequences, almost 35% found once. Source material: blood. The receptors shown here come from a woman in her 30s in good health.

The V gene is TRBV7-8, the J gene TRBJ2-1; 8 bases are a match to TRBD1. Germline V gene lookup returns CDR1 SGHVS and CDR2 FQNEAQ. The junction had 13 bases not matched to a gene; V was cut back by 0 bases and J by 6 bases. The CDR3 has 18 residues. The CDR3 protein is CASSLAGGWTGSGNEQFF. CDR3 DNA: TGTGCCAGCAGCTTAGCGGGGGGTTGGACAGGGAGTGGCAATGAGCAGTTCTTC.

The chain carries TRBV27 and TRBJ2-1, with 10 bases matching TRBD2. Germline assignment: CDR1 MNHEY and CDR2 SMNVEV (reference sequence). CDR3 length: 15 residues. Germline trimming cut 5 bases from V and 6 bases from J; bases unmatched to any gene: 7. In nucleotides, the CDR3 is TGTGCCAGCAGTCACTGGACTAGCGGACCCAATGAGCAGTTCTTC. Translating gives CASSHWTSGPNEQFF.

The rearrangement links TRBV7-3 to TRBJ2-3, with no clear D. This CDR3 spans 14 amino acids. Germline V gene sequence: CDR1 SGHTA, CDR2 FQGTGA. V was clipped by 6 bases and J by 0 bases, with 10 bases between them. CDR3 amino acids: CASSMVGSTDTQYF. In DNA, the CDR3 is TGTGCCAGCAGTATGGTCGGCAGCACAGATACGCAGTATTTT.

J is TRBJ2-7 and V is TRBV20-1; D gene uncertain. Trimming took 1 base from V and 2 from J, leaving 9 bases between them. This CDR3 is built from 13 residues. Germline V CDR1 and CDR2: DFQATT, SNEGSKA (reference sequence). The CDR3 DNA reads TGCAGTGCTAGAGTGTCAGCCACCTACGAGCAGTACTTC. Its protein product is CSARVSATYEQYF.